This TCR beta chain comes out of a study of T cells after posttransplantation cyclophosphamide. Overall study results and limits: TRB clonality was highly associated with recipient CMV seropositivity and reactivation. TRB overlap between skin or GI tissue T cells and blood was limited. Later post-transplant blood repertoires were often dominated by donor CD8+ memory clones.

Treatment was busulfan-fludarabine conditioning, a marrow graft, and cyclophosphamide on days +3 and +4. This CDR3 is 20 amino acids long. Germline-derived CDR1 and CDR2 are MDHEN and SYDVKM. In regard to this clone: The antigen is undetermined. Sequence at one end of the junction differs from germline and may be a read error. Additional DNA sequences in this sample encode the identical CDR3.

Clones were read by immunoSEQ multiplex PCR, and TCRdb kept only the in-frame ones, dropping some. This sample carries about 14,000 clones, none of them present only once. Sequenced here: PBMCs, sampled 950 to 1,200 days after allogeneic stem cell transplant with posttransplant cyclophosphamide. This chain connects TRBV28 to TRBJ1-2; weak D call: TRBD1 (6 bases). The receptor was derived from a female patient aged 35 to 55 who received an allogeneic stem cell transplant from a related donor, was CMV-positive, and had no GVHD. The graft donor may have given rise to some T cells. The CDR3 bases are TGTGCCAGCAGTCACAGTTTATCCCGAGACAGGTCCTCCGGGAGGTATGGCTACACCTTT. Its protein is CASSHSLSRDRSSGRYGYTF.